This T cell receptor beta chain derives from a study of blood T cell repertoires in COVID-19. Repertoires were generated with immunoSEQ multiplex PCR, while TCRdb's copy carries only in-frame clones and drops some. The sample records about 70,000 clones, 80% being singletons. This clone has only a few counts. What was sequenced was peripheral blood. The sequence derives from a man between 65 and 85 years old who had recovered from COVID-19.

The CDR3 nucleotides are TGTGCCAGCGGTACAGGGAGAGGGTCACCCCTCCACTTT. Translation: CASGTGRGSPLHF. V gene TRBV5-6 combines with J gene TRBJ1-6, with D maybe TRBD1 (6 bases). Germline CDR1 and CDR2: SGHDT and YYEEEE. The V end was cut by 7 bases, the J end by 10 bases, with 15 bases between. CDR3 length: 13 amino acids.